The clone carrying this TCR beta chain has only one observation. This specimen belongs to a study of cytomegalovirus exposure and HLA in healthy donors. CDR3 length: 16 residues. CDR1 SGHVS and CDR2 FQNEAQ come from the germline V gene. V shed 5 bases, J shed 2 bases, and the junction held 8 bases outside the gene matches. 13 Jbeta primers and 60 Vbeta primers were used for the PCR. Assay used: immunoSEQ multiplex PCR; TCRdb lists only in-frame clones, some missing. Of approximately 110,000 clones in the sample, around 67% were seen once. The TCR sequence derives from a woman between 35 and 50 years old in good health and CMV-seronegative. V is TRBV7-8 and J is TRBJ1-3; 8 nucleotides align to TRBD1. Specimen: PBMCs. CDR3 region: CASSRKAQGAGNTIYF. The CDR3 bases are TGTGCCAGCAGCCGAAAGGCACAGGGGGCTGGAAACACCATATATTTT.